What follows are 26 T cell receptor beta chains derived from one specimen sequenced in a study of blood T cells in healthy people across ages. Together with a sample-barcoded 5' primer, a J-beta primer mix was included in a second PCR lasting about 7 to 11 cycles. MiXCR was run by TCRdb on the 5' RACE reads, yielding one entry per CDR3 protein. Of 800,000 or so distinct CDR3 sequences in the sample, more than 20% are singletons; the top ten hold under 4.5%. The same sample was also studied in work on T cells of mothers and their children.

The sequencing sample was made of blood. All receptors come from a boy aged 5-17 years in good health.

Concerning this clonotype itself: One end of the junction is discordant with germline, which a read error may explain. This sequence joins TRBV12-3 or TRBV12-4 and TRBJ2-7, with D possibly TRBD2 on 5 matching bases. CDR3 length: 13 residues. In nucleotides, the CDR3 is TGTGTCAGCAGTTTTCGCCAACCGGGGGAGCAGTACTTC. It yields the protein CVSSFRQPGEQYF.

V and J are TRBV9 and TRBJ2-5; D is uncertain. The J call could be wrong; TRBJ2-1 is a better fit for the DNA end. This CDR3 is 15 amino acids long. From germline, CDR1 is SGDLS and CDR2 YYNGEE. The CDR3 sequence is CASSKRPMERNEQFF. CDR3 bases: TGTGCCAGCAGCAAAAGGCCGATGGAGAGAAATGAGCAGTTCTTC.

This chain joins TRBV7-3 and TRBJ2-7, with 10 bases identical to TRBD2. CDR1 and CDR2 from the germline V gene are SGHTA and FQGTGA. CDR3 length: 15 amino acids. Trimming took 2 bases from V and 5 from J; bases not matched to a gene: 6. CDR3 in amino acids: CASSLLAGAVNEQYF. Here the CDR3 DNA reads TGTGCCAGCAGCTTACTAGCGGGAGCGGTTAACGAGCAGTACTTC. The full variable domain, rest sourced from reference TRBV7-3 and TRBJ2-7, is GAGVSQTPSNKVTEKGKYVELRCDPISGHTALYWYRQSLGQGPEFLIYFQGTGAADDSGLPNDRFFAVRPEGSVSTLKIQRTERGDSAVYLCASSLLAGAVNEQYFGPGTRLTVT.

This clonotype was seen a handful of times. This sequence joins TRBV29-1 and TRBJ2-2; TRBD1 matches 7 bases. The CDR3 runs to 13 residues. Trimming cost V 6 bases and J 5 bases; bases outside gene matches: 6. Germline assignment: CDR1 SQVTM and CDR2 ANQGSEA. The chain's CDR3 is CSVNNRGTGELFF. In DNA form, the CDR3 reads TGCAGCGTGAATAACAGGGGAACCGGGGAGCTGTTTTTT.

The rearrangement uses TRBV6-5 and TRBJ1-4; no definite D call. CDR1 is MNHEY, CDR2 SVGAGI, per germline. The CDR3 is made up of 14 amino acids. Between the trimmed V and J ends, which lost 5 bases and 8 bases, there was a span of 15 bases. CDR3 bases: TGTGCCAGCAGTCAACGTGGTGCGACAGAAAAACTGTTTTTT. This sequence encodes CASSQRGATEKLFF.

This chain links TRBV29-1 with TRBJ2-2, with 7 bases matching TRBD1. CDR3 length: 13 amino acids. Germline CDR1 and CDR2: SQVTM and ANQGSEA. The V and J ends lost 8 bases and 4 bases, in that order; junction bases with no gene match: 7. The CDR3 DNA reads TGCAGCTCCAGGGACAGAAGCACCGGGGAGCTGTTTTTT. It translates to CSSRDRSTGELFF.

The V gene is TRBV12-3 or TRBV12-4, the J gene TRBJ1-2; 9 nucleotides line up with TRBD1. CDR3 size: 13 residues. V was clipped by 5 bases and J by 8 bases; unmatched bases: 6. The CDR3 loop reads CASSTGGAGGYTF. The CDR3 region has the DNA TGTGCCAGCAGTACAGGGGGCGCGGGCGGCTACACCTTC.

Ten or more counts support this clonotype. V is TRBV5-6 and J is TRBJ1-1; the D is unclear. CDR3 size: 13 residues. V was trimmed by 2 bases and J by 1 base, leaving 6 bases between them. The germline V gene has CDR1 SGHDT and CDR2 YYEEEE. Here the CDR3 reads CASSLSANTEAFF. Written as DNA, the CDR3 is TGTGCCAGCAGCTTATCAGCGAACACTGAAGCTTTCTTT.

The chain recombines TRBV25-1 with TRBJ2-5; 8 nucleotides line up with TRBD1. This CDR3 comprises 13 residues. Germline trimming cut 6 bases from V and 4 bases from J; bases unmatched to any gene: 4. Germline V gene lookup returns CDR1 MGHDK and CDR2 SYGVNS. CDR3 nucleotides: TGTGCCAGCAGACAGGGGGTGGGAGAGACCCAGTACTTC. Protein sequence: CASRQGVGETQYF.

The chain has TRBV4-3 and TRBJ1-4; no clear D gene. V lost 4 bases and J lost 7, with 22 bases in between. Germline CDR1 reads LGHNA; CDR2 reads YSLEER. CDR3 length: 17 residues. In nucleotides, the CDR3 is TGCGCCAGCAGCCTAAGATCGGGGATAGGTTGGGGTGAAAAACTGTTTTTT. Translation: CASSLRSGIGWGEKLFF.

This chain uses TRBV20-1 with TRBJ1-4; D is perhaps TRBD1 (5 bases). The CDR3 has 16 amino acids. The germline gives CDR1 DFQATT, CDR2 SNEGSKA (reference sequence). The V and J ends lost 1 base and 3 bases respectively, with 15 bases between them. CDR3 DNA: TGCAGTGCTAGAGGGCGGGACGGTTGGTCTAATGAAAAACTGTTTTTT. Its protein product is CSARGRDGWSNEKLFF.

This clonotype showed up just once. V and J are TRBV7-6 and TRBJ2-7; tentatively, D is TRBD2 (5 bases). V was trimmed by 4 bases and J by 3 bases, leaving 22 bases between them. This CDR3 is 17 amino acids long. Per the germline V gene, CDR1 is SGHVS and CDR2 is FNYEAQ. As DNA, the CDR3 is TGTGCCAGCAGCTCAGCGGCGTCCTCGCCCATGAGCTACGAGCAGTACTTC. Translated, it gives CASSSAASSPMSYEQYF.

The sample holds a few counts of this clonotype. The V and J genes are TRBV11-1 and TRBJ2-1; 12 bases fit TRBD2. Germline V gives CDR1 SGHAT, CDR2 FQDESV (reference sequence). V shed 6 bases and J 6 bases; nucleotides not matched to a gene: 3. The CDR3 runs 14 residues. The CDR3 region is CASSRTSGTNEQFF. The CDR3 nucleotides are TGTGCCAGCAGTAGGACTAGCGGGACCAATGAGCAGTTCTTC.

The chain employs TRBV7-2 and TRBJ2-5; TRBD1 matches 9 bases. The germline V gene has CDR1 SGHTA and CDR2 FQGNSA. The CDR3 consists of 15 residues. Trimming at V came to 2 bases and at J to 5 bases, leaving 6 bases not matched to a gene. The DNA for the CDR3 is TGTGCCAGCAGCTTATATCATGGACAGGGGGAGACCCAGTACTTC. It yields the protein CASSLYHGQGETQYF.

The chain's CDR3 is CASSYGGTAYEQYF. Here the CDR3 DNA reads TGTGCCAGCAGTTATGGTGGGACAGCCTACGAGCAGTACTTC. The V and J genes are TRBV6-5 and TRBJ2-7; TRBD1 agrees at 7 bases. After removal of 3 bases from V and 2 bases from J, the junction contained 4 bases not matched to a gene. Looked up from germline, CDR1 is MNHEY and CDR2 is SVGAGI. This CDR3 is built from 14 residues.

Comment on this clonotype: Germline and junction disagree at one end, which may indicate a read error. The V call is TRBV7-7, the J call TRBJ2-2; TRBD2 matches at 8 bases. From germline, CDR1 is SSHAT and CDR2 FNYEAQ (reference sequence). The CDR3 is made up of 16 amino acids. Here the CDR3 reads CASSPGGKRGTGELFF. DNA for the CDR3: TGTGCTAGCAGCCCGGGGGGGAAGCGGGGCACCGGGGAGCTGTTTTTT.

A few counts support this clonotype. The chain employs TRBV7-3 and TRBJ2-1; 8 bases are shared with TRBD1. The ends lost 4 bases at V and 6 bases at J; junction bases unmatched: 8. The CDR3 has 15 amino acids. In germline, CDR1 is SGHTA, CDR2 FQGTGA. The CDR3 loop is CASSSFGGTGNEQFF. DNA for the CDR3: TGTGCCAGCAGCTCCTTCGGCGGGACAGGCAATGAGCAGTTCTTC.

The chain has TRBV4-1 and TRBJ1-2; D is perhaps TRBD1 (5 bases). Deletions cut 4 bases from V and 0 bases from J, with 15 bases between. Germline lookup yields CDR1 MGHRA and CDR2 YSYEKL. The length of the CDR3 is 16 residues. As DNA, the CDR3 is TGCGCCAGCAGCCGAACGCGACAGACAACTAACTATGGCTACACCTTC. This encodes CASSRTRQTTNYGYTF.

This sequence joins TRBV12-3 or TRBV12-4 and TRBJ1-1, with 9 bases matching TRBD1. This CDR3 is 19 amino acids long. Germline trimming cut 3 bases from V and 0 bases from J; bases unmatched to any gene: 14. The CDR3 nucleotides are TGTGCCAGCAGTTTTTCCCCCGGGACAGGGCGCTTTGTGAACACTGAAGCTTTCTTT. Amino acid sequence: CASSFSPGTGRFVNTEAFF.

This clonotype has a handful of counts. CDR3 region: CASSLAATSLETQYF. Here the CDR3 DNA reads TGTGCCAGCAGCTTAGCGGCGACTAGCTTGGAGACCCAGTACTTC. The chain employs TRBV7-2 and TRBJ2-5; 7 nucleotides line up with TRBD2. CDR3 length equals 15 residues. With V trimmed by 0 bases and J by 5 bases, 6 bases remained unmatched. CDR1 is SGHTA and CDR2 is FQGNSA in the germline V gene.

This clonotype was recorded a few times. The CDR3 is CATSRALSGANVLTF. CDR3 DNA sequence: TGTGCCACCAGCAGAGCCCTATCTGGGGCCAACGTCCTGACTTTC. V usage is TRBV15 and J usage is TRBJ2-6; no reliable D call. Germline loops: CDR1 LNHNV, CDR2 YYDKDF (reference sequence). CDR3 size: 15 residues. V was clipped by 1 base and J by 1 base, with 5 bases between them.

This clonotype was seen a few times. The chain links TRBV11-2 to TRBJ2-1; D perhaps matches TRBD1 (6 bases). The length of the CDR3 is 17 residues. V shed 5 bases and J shed 0 bases, with 17 bases lying between them. Germline assignment: CDR1 SGHAT and CDR2 FQNNGV. The CDR3 nucleotides read TGTGCCAGCAGCGCGACACCGGGACAAAGCTCCTACAATGAGCAGTTCTTC. This translates into CASSATPGQSSYNEQFF.

V and J are TRBV15 and TRBJ2-5; the match to TRBD2 covers 12 bases. Unmatched junction bases numbered 8, after V lost 1 base and J lost 5 bases. This CDR3 comprises 17 residues. The V gene's germline CDR1 is LNHNV and CDR2 YYDKDF (reference sequence). The CDR3 nucleotides read TGTGCCACCAGCAGAGGGGCTAGCGGGAGGGCCTGGGAGACCCAGTACTTC. This encodes CATSRGASGRAWETQYF.

This clonotype came up a few times. V usage is TRBV5-6 and J usage is TRBJ2-5; 7 bases agree with TRBD1. The J call may be faulty, since TRBJ2-7 better matches the DNA end. The germline V gene has CDR1 SGHDT and CDR2 YYEEEE. The length of the CDR3 is 13 residues. The CDR3 loop reads CASIVQGSYEQYF. For the CDR3, the DNA is TGTGCCAGCATCGTACAGGGGTCCTACGAGCAGTACTTC.

This clonotype was recorded many times. This rearrangement joins TRBV29-1 to TRBJ2-5; 8 bases line up with TRBD1. Germline lookup yields CDR1 SQVTM and CDR2 ANQGSEA. The junction had 5 bases not matched to a gene; V was cut back by 6 bases and J by 5 bases. CDR3 length: 12 residues. This CDR3 is CSVTGGDETQYF. In nucleotides, the CDR3 is TGCAGCGTCACAGGGGGAGATGAGACCCAGTACTTC. The full variable domain, in which reference TRBV29-1 and TRBJ2-5 provide the parts outside the CDR3, is SAVISQKPSRDICQRGTSLTIQCQVDSQVTMMFWYRQQPGQSLTLIATANQGSEATYESGFVIDKFPISRPNLTFSTLTVSNMSPEDSSIYLCSVTGGDETQYFGPGTRLLVL.

This clonotype came up a few times. The genes are TRBV5-1 and TRBJ2-6; D is unresolved. The CDR3 has 16 residues. Germline V CDR1 and CDR2: SGHRS, YFSETQ. V lost 6 bases to trimming and J lost 0 bases, with 13 bases between them. CDR3 DNA: TGCGCCAGCAATTTCGGGCAGATCTCTGGGGCCAACGTCCTGACTTTC. It is translated as CASNFGQISGANVLTF. The whole variable domain, remainder taken from reference TRBV5-1 and TRBJ2-6, is KAGVTQTPRYLIKTRGQQVTLSCSPISGHRSVSWYQQTPGQGLQFLFEYFSETQRNKGNFPGRFSGRQFSNSRSEMNVSTLELGDSALYLCASNFGQISGANVLTFGAGSRLTVL.